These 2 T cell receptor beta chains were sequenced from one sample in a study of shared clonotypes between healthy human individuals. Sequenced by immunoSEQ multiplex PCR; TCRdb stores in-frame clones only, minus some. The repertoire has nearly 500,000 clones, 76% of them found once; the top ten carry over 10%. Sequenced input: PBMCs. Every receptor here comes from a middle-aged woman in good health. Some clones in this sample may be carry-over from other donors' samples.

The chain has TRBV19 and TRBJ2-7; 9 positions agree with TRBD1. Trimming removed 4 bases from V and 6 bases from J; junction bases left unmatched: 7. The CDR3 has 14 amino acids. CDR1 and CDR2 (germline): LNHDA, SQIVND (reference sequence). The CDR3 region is CASSTRDRAGEQYF. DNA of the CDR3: TGTGCCAGTAGTACCCGGGACAGGGCTGGCGAGCAGTACTTC. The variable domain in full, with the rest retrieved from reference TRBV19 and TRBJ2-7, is DGGITQSPKYLFRKEGQNVTLSCEQNLNHDAMYWYRQDPGQGLRLIYYSQIVNDFQKGDIAEGYSVSREKKESFPLTVTSAQKNPTAFYLCASSTRDRAGEQYFGPGTRLTVT.

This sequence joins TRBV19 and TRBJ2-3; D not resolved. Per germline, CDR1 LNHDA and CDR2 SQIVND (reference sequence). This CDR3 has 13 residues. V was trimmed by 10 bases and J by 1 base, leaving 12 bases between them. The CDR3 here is CATIAARTDTQYF. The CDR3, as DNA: TGTGCCACAATAGCTGCCCGCACAGATACGCAGTATTTT.